The entry below describes one T cell receptor beta chain. The target antigen is unknown. This may stem from a read error, because a much larger clone lies one nucleotide away. The time point was: newly diagnosed GD, antithyroid drugs for less than 3 months. Preparation of the TCR library used RNA extracted from PBMCs. These data are taken from a study of regulatory T cells in long-lasting Graves disease. Study-wide results and limits: Results may be inaccurate due to the small sample size.

Relying on iRepertoire HTBI primers and Arm-PCR of CDR3 regions, the team built TCR beta libraries. TCRdb passed the multiplex PCR reads through MiXCR, listing each CDR3 protein once. The sample yields about 560,000 distinct CDR3 sequences, about 16% seen once. With V trimmed by 5 bases and J by 9 bases, 15 bases remained unmatched. The CDR3 has 15 amino acids. Germline lookup yields CDR1 SGHNT and CDR2 YENEEA. The same sample was also used in a study of T cells in Graves' hyperthyroidism and ophthalmopathy. That publication notes: A set of HTBI primers served as the primers for a first-round RT-PCR of the TCR CDR3.

The origin of this receptor is a man aged 18 to 29 with Graves disease. Here the sequenced sample was peripheral blood mononuclear cells (PBMCs), taken at new diagnosis, from a patient treated with antithyroid drugs. This chain joins TRBV11-3 and TRBJ1-1; 7 bases map to TRBD1. CDR3 nucleotides: TGTGCCAGCAGCCGGGAGACAGGGCTTATCTCTAAAGCTTTCTTT. Translating it yields CASSRETGLISKAFF.